This T cell receptor beta chain originates from a study of OX40 agonist ivuxolimab in advanced cancers. Study overall: Two cutaneous melanoma patients and one hepatocellular carcinoma patient, three in all, had partial responses. Study conclusions and caveats: With doses of 0.1-3.0 mg/kg, partial responders showed among the lowest clonal expansion. More expanded clones were found, on average, in CD8+ than in CD4+ T cells.

Note on this clone: No antigen is known for it.

The germline gives CDR1 GTSNPN, CDR2 SVGIG (reference sequence). V shed 0 bases and J shed 8 bases, with 10 bases lying between them. The length of the CDR3 is 12 residues. Patients had blood sampled at baseline and again on cycle 4 day 1 and cycle 7 day 1. Profiling relied on immunoSEQ multiplex PCR, and the TCRdb table lists in-frame clones only, not all of them. The sample includes 40,000 to 50,000 clones, around nine tenths of them seen just once. This rearrangement joins TRBV30 to TRBJ1-2; D call uncertain. The specimen was CD4+ or CD8+ T cells sorted from blood, collected in a trial of the OX40 agonist ivuxolimab. This sequence originates from an adult with an advanced solid tumor such as melanoma, head and neck, liver or kidney cancer. CDR3 coding DNA: TGTGCCTGGAGTGTTTACGGAGGGGGCTACACCTTC. Its translation: CAWSVYGGGYTF.